The clone carrying this TCR beta chain was recorded at least ten times. Its antigen is unidentified. This sample was taken from a study of breast tumors, draining lymph nodes, adjacent tissues. Study-level points and caveats: Data only fit, rather than demonstrated, lymph node origin of most tumor T cells. Tumor repertoires ranked between lymph nodes and nontumor tissue in diversity, with V and J gene preferences. Data fit most tumor T cells coming from lymph node, expanding in tumor.

One entry per CDR3 protein results from TCRdb running MiXCR on the multiplex PCR reads. The profile covers some 140,000 distinct CDR3 sequences, with 20% to 25% appearing a single time and 2% to 2.5% taken by the ten largest. The CDR3 is 17 amino acids. Trimming removed 0 bases at V and 1 base at J, with 12 bases between. Germline loops: CDR1 ENHRY, CDR2 SYGVKD. Axillary draining lymph nodes of breast cancer patients supplied the node samples. V gene TRBV10-3 combines with J gene TRBJ2-2, with D possibly being TRBD2 (5 bases). Sequencing was performed on axillary lymph node tissue. The receptor was isolated from a female donor with breast cancer. Some clones in this sample may be carry-over from other donors' samples. DNA of the CDR3: TGTGCCATCAGTGAGTCGAGTGGACTCATGAACACCGGGGAGCTGTTTTTT. This codes for CAISESSGLMNTGELFF.